The clone carrying this T cell receptor (beta chain) was detected a few times. This record belongs to a study of high-grade serous ovarian cancer treatment subgroups. Tumor samples were taken before definitive surgery or chemotherapy. Produced via immunoSEQ multiplex PCR; TCRdb's table is partial and in-frame only. There are over 4,500 clones in the sample; 65% to 70% occur only once, and about a tenth lies in the top ten. The TCR was taken from a human donor with high-grade serous ovarian cancer. Sequencing used tumor tissue.

The CDR3 sequence is CASSPGRLIYEQYV. CDR3 sequence (DNA): TGTGCCAGCAGCCCGGGACGGTTGATCTACGAGCAGTACGTC. The chain couples TRBV7-9 to TRBJ2-7, with D perhaps assigned TRBD1 or TRBD2 (5 bases each). This CDR3 is 14 amino acids long. Trimming removed 5 bases at V and 3 bases at J, with 14 bases between. CDR1 is SEHNR, CDR2 FQNEAQ, per germline (reference sequence).